The 20 T cell receptor beta chains reported below all come from one sample, sequenced in a study of T cell responses to AZD1222 COVID-19 vaccine (dated by TCRdb to the early 2020s). The intended sense of this specimen's time point label: baseline before first vaccination. The method was the immunoSEQ multiplex PCR assay. TCRdb obtained this table from immuneACCESS and retained in-frame rearrangements with V and J assigned. These tables miss some clones; where compared with another copy, unresolved V genes account for less than half of the shortfall, and the remainder is unexplained. Present in this sample are about 100,000 clones, less than 90% of which were seen just once. Of the sample, about 1.8% is held by the ten largest clones. Sequencing was performed on peripheral blood, taken on day 0 of AZD1222 vaccination. The origin of the receptors is an adult in good health.

The rearrangement uses TRBV7-9 and TRBJ1-3; D may be TRBD1 (5 bases). Germline V gene data show CDR1 as SEHNR and CDR2 as FQNEAQ (reference sequence). This CDR3 has 17 amino acids. With 4 bases removed from V and 1 base from J, the gap between germline ends came to 17 bases. CDR3 in amino acids: CASSWGFGPNSGNTIYF. The CDR3 region has the DNA TGTGCCAGCAGCTGGGGGTTCGGTCCTAATTCTGGAAACACCATATATTTT.

The chain carries TRBV3-1 (or the pseudogene TRBV3-2) and TRBJ2-7, with D perhaps TRBD1 (5 bases). The V gene's germline CDR1 is LGHDT and CDR2 YNNKEL (reference sequence). The CDR3 extends over 15 amino acids. The germline V and J ends were trimmed by 2 bases and 6 bases, with 17 bases remaining between them. The CDR3 region is CASSQSRVGRGEQYF. CDR3 in DNA: TGTGCCAGCAGCCAAAGCCGTGTCGGAAGGGGCGAGCAGTACTTC.

The chain has TRBV5-1 and TRBJ1-6, with 8 bases fitting TRBD1. CDR1 and CDR2 (germline): SGHRS, YFSETQ. The CDR3 has 17 residues. Trimming removed 4 bases from V and 2 bases from J; junction bases left unmatched: 8. The CDR3 nucleotides read TGCGCCAGCAGCCTAAATCCGGGACAGGCCTATAATTCACCCCTCCACTTT. Protein sequence: CASSLNPGQAYNSPLHF.

The gene calls are TRBV6-4 and TRBJ2-1; 8 bases line up with TRBD2. The CDR3 has 15 amino acids. V was clipped by 2 bases and J by 5 bases; unmatched bases: 5. Germline CDR1 reads MRHNA; CDR2 reads SNTAGT. DNA of the CDR3: TGTGCCAGCAGTGACCGGCGGGGGGATCACAATGAGCAGTTCTTC. It specifies CASSDRRGDHNEQFF.

This chain joins TRBV5-1 and TRBJ1-1; 8 bases agree with TRBD1. Unmatched junction bases numbered 9, after V lost 4 bases and J lost 10 bases. Germline values: CDR1 SGHRS, CDR2 YFSETQ. The CDR3 sequence is 13 residues long. The CDR3 DNA sequence: TGCGCCAGCAGCGGCGGGACAGGCGAGGCAGCTTTCTTT. Its translation is CASSGGTGEAAFF.

The J gene is TRBJ1-4, the V gene TRBV9; TRBD1 is a possible D gene (6 bases). With 5 bases removed from V and 0 bases from J, the gap between germline ends came to 11 bases. Germline V gives CDR1 SGDLS, CDR2 YYNGEE. The CDR3 totals 15 residues. The CDR3 region has the DNA TGTGCCAGCAGTGGCACAGGGTCAACTAATGAAAAACTGTTTTTT. It encodes CASSGTGSTNEKLFF.

The chain recombines TRBV28 with TRBJ1-5; possible D gene TRBD1, 6 bases. V gave up 3 bases and J gave up 4 bases, with 10 bases separating them. The germline V gene has CDR1 MDHEN and CDR2 SYDVKM. This CDR3 has 14 residues. The CDR3, as DNA: TGTGCCAGCAGTTTGAACAGGGATAATCAGCCCCAGCATTTT. It codes for CASSLNRDNQPQHF.

J is TRBJ1-2 and V is TRBV6-1; 7 bases are a match to TRBD1. V trimming: 3 bases; J trimming: 4 bases; junction bases outside the gene matches: 5. CDR1 is MNHNS and CDR2 is SASEGT in the germline V gene. The CDR3 covers 14 residues. The CDR3 spells CASSDTGTAYGYTF. In nucleotides, the CDR3 is TGTGCCAGCAGTGATACCGGGACAGCCTATGGCTACACCTTC.

V is TRBV5-1 and J is TRBJ1-1; no definite D call. Germline CDR1 SGHRS, CDR2 YFSETQ. The CDR3 is made up of 15 amino acids. V gave up 0 bases and J gave up 0 bases, with 9 bases separating them. The CDR3, as DNA: TGCGCCAGCAGCTTGGTGGCAGCTGTGAACACTGAAGCTTTCTTT. It is translated as CASSLVAAVNTEAFF.

This chain joins TRBV30 and TRBJ2-3; no clear D. V was clipped by 2 bases and J by 6 bases, with 6 bases between them. Per germline, CDR1 GTSNPN and CDR2 SVGIG (reference sequence). CDR3 length equals 11 residues. The CDR3 coding sequence is TGTGCCTGGAGTCCCCGGGATACGCAGTATTTT. The encoded protein is CAWSPRDTQYF.

This clone was observed a single time. The rearrangement links TRBV2 to TRBJ2-6; 8 bases agree with TRBD1. Losses at the gene ends were 4 bases for V and 2 bases for J; bases not matched to a gene: 7. CDR1 is SNHLY and CDR2 is FYNNEI in the germline V gene. The CDR3 sequence is 17 residues long. The CDR3 protein is CASSARSRGPGANVLTF. The CDR3 bases are TGTGCCAGCAGTGCCCGATCCAGGGGGCCTGGGGCCAACGTCCTGACTTTC.

The rearrangement joins TRBV6-6 to TRBJ1-1; TRBD1 matches 9 bases. The CDR3 is made up of 15 amino acids. CDR1 and CDR2 (germline): MNHNY, SVGAGI (reference sequence). The trim removed 4 bases at V and 1 base at J, leaving 4 bases unmatched. CDR3 coding DNA: TGTGCCAGCAGTTCGGGGACAGGGCCGAACACTGAAGCTTTCTTT. Encoded protein: CASSSGTGPNTEAFF.

CDR3 nucleotides: TGTGCCAGTAGTATAGTTCGCGGAGCGAACACCGGGGAGCTGTTTTTT. Amino acid sequence: CASSIVRGANTGELFF. The V and J genes are TRBV19 and TRBJ2-2; unclear D gene. Trimming removed 1 base at V and 0 bases at J, with 9 bases between. The germline V gene encodes CDR1 LNHDA and CDR2 SQIVND (reference sequence). The CDR3 loop spans 16 amino acids.

The J gene is TRBJ2-3, the V gene TRBV9; no clear D gene. This CDR3 contains 16 residues. Germline lookup yields CDR1 SGDLS and CDR2 YYNGEE. V shed 0 bases and J shed 0 bases, with 11 bases lying between them. The DNA for the CDR3 is TGTGCCAGCAGCGTAGGAGGTGGGAAAAGCACAGATACGCAGTATTTT. Amino acids: CASSVGGGKSTDTQYF.

This clone appeared a few times. The chain uses TRBV5-3 and TRBJ1-3, with TRBD1 matching 8 bases. TRBV5-3 is reported as an ORF; its role is uncertain. V lost 4 bases and J lost 4; bases outside the gene matches: 10. This CDR3 contains 16 residues. The DNA of the CDR3 is TGTGCCAGAAGCGGAGGGACAGGAAGAGACGGAAACACCATATATTTT. As protein: CARSGGTGRDGNTIYF.

The chain carries TRBV5-1 and TRBJ1-2, with TRBD1 matching 7 bases. There are 13 residues in the CDR3. Germline V gene data show CDR1 as SGHRS and CDR2 as YFSETQ. V was pared by 6 bases and J by 4 bases, with 6 bases of the junction left unmatched. CDR3 loop: CASNEGAGYGYTF. As DNA, the CDR3 is TGCGCCAGCAATGAGGGGGCGGGCTATGGCTACACCTTC.

CDR3 sequence reads: CASSRTGTSGRTGANVLTF. For the CDR3, the DNA is TGTGCCAGCAGTCGAACCGGGACTAGCGGGAGAACTGGGGCCAACGTCCTGACTTTC. V gene TRBV28 combines with J gene TRBJ2-6; 14 bases map to TRBD2. Germline trimming cut 5 bases from V and 2 bases from J; bases unmatched to any gene: 8. The CDR3 length is 19 residues. Germline CDR1 and CDR2: MDHEN and SYDVKM.

The chain employs TRBV14 and TRBJ2-7; D may correspond to TRBD1 or TRBD2 (5 bases each). Per the germline V gene, CDR1 is SGHDN and CDR2 is FVKESK. CDR3 length: 15 residues. Trimming shortened V by 1 base and J by 4 bases, and 14 bases separated the two germline ends. The CDR3 sequence: CASSQVRGAQYEQYF. The CDR3 bases are TGTGCCAGCAGCCAAGTGAGGGGCGCTCAATACGAGCAGTACTTC.

The chain carries TRBV19 and TRBJ1-1; D gene unclear. The V and J ends lost 3 bases and 9 bases respectively, with 20 bases between them. Germline V gene data show CDR1 as LNHDA and CDR2 as SQIVND (reference sequence). The length of the CDR3 is 15 residues. In DNA form, the CDR3 reads TGTGCCAGTAGTATCTCGGTCCAGGTCCGAGGTAAAGCTTTCTTT. Protein sequence: CASSISVQVRGKAFF.

The rearrangement uses TRBV11-1 and TRBJ2-3; TRBD1 might be the D (6 bases). CDR1 is SGHAT and CDR2 is FQDESV in the germline V gene (reference sequence). Deletions cut 1 base from V and 0 bases from J, with 8 bases between. This CDR3 is built from 15 residues. The CDR3: CASSLGQDSTDTQYF. In DNA, the CDR3 is TGTGCCAGCAGCTTAGGACAGGACAGCACAGATACGCAGTATTTT.